This T cell receptor beta chain is from a study of T cell changes during pregnancy in multiple sclerosis. Measured with immunoSEQ multiplex PCR; TCRdb has only the in-frame clones, and not every one. In the table there are some 67,000 clones, 92% of which are singletons. This material consisted of peripheral blood, taken after pregnancy. This TCR was sampled from a female donor with multiple sclerosis, enrolled in a pregnancy study.

For the CDR3, the DNA is TGTGCCAGCAGCTTGGTGAGTAGCGGTCCCCCCTACGAGCAGTACTTC. Translated, it gives CASSLVSSGPPYEQYF. V usage is TRBV5-4 and J usage is TRBJ2-7; D might be TRBD2 (6 bases). Trimming left V 0 bases short and J 2 bases short, with 15 bases between. CDR1 SGHNT and CDR2 YYREEE come from the germline V gene (reference sequence). There are 16 residues in the CDR3. The full variable domain, its missing parts supplied by reference TRBV5-4 and TRBJ2-7, is ETGVTQSPTHLIKTRGQQVTLRCSSQSGHNTVSWYQQALGQGPQFIFQYYREEENGRGNFPPRFSGLQFPNYSSELNVNALELDDSALYLCASSLVSSGPPYEQYFGPGTRLTVT.